Included here is one T cell receptor (beta chain) sequence, with context. Other DNA sequences in the sample encode the same CDR3. CDR1 is LNHNV, CDR2 YYDKDF, per germline (reference sequence). V lost 0 bases to trimming and J lost 7 bases, with 21 bases between them. The CDR3 runs 17 residues. This record belongs to a study of blood T cell repertoires in COVID-19. Study-level information: PBMCs, B-cell-depleted T cells, or T cells provided the cDNA or gDNA that made up the material.

Per the study methods: By means of reference gene primer amplification, nucleated cell counts were estimated. TCRdb keeps only in-frame clones here, not all; method: immunoSEQ multiplex PCR. V and J calls and clone size are given by that table; D and trimming were obtained from the DNA. The table lists roughly 57,000 clones, roughly 70% of them singletons. This TCR was recovered from a woman aged 65 to 85 with acute or convalescent COVID-19. The sequenced sample consisted of peripheral blood. The chain recombines TRBV15 with TRBJ2-5; maybe TRBD2 (7 bases). Here the CDR3 reads CATSRDRPQGRATTQYF. The CDR3 nucleotides read TGTGCCACCAGCAGAGATCGTCCCCAGGGGAGGGCCACGACCCAGTACTTC.